These 20 T cell receptor beta chains were sequenced from one sample in a study of blood T cells in healthy people across ages. Combining a sample-barcoded 5' primer with a J-beta primer mix, a second PCR ran for about 6 to 11 cycles. TCRdb independently ran MiXCR on the 5' RACE reads; one entry per CDR3 protein. Of roughly 1.6 million distinct CDR3 sequences listed, roughly 30% are singletons. Specimen: blood. Receptors originate from a woman aged 25 to 39 in good health.

This clonotype was counted between two and nine times. The chain joins TRBV5-1 to TRBJ2-1; weak D call: TRBD2 (5 bases). CDR1 and CDR2 from the germline V gene are SGHRS and YFSETQ. Trimming took off 0 bases at V and 5 bases at J, with 18 bases between the two ends. The CDR3 runs to 17 residues. CDR3: CASSLAGSGWEDNEQFF. The DNA for the CDR3 is TGCGCCAGCAGCTTGGCTGGGTCGGGGTGGGAAGACAATGAGCAGTTCTTC.

This chain joins TRBV29-1 and TRBJ1-4; the D is unclear. This CDR3 spans 12 amino acids. The V end was cut by 0 bases, the J end by 8 bases, with 7 bases between. In germline, CDR1 is SQVTM, CDR2 ANQGSEA. The CDR3 region is CSVEESGEKLFF. CDR3 DNA sequence: TGCAGCGTTGAAGAGTCGGGAGAAAAACTGTTTTTT.

The CDR3 protein is CASSVGEGTAFF. The CDR3 nucleotides read TGTGCCAGCAGCGTGGGGGAGGGAACGGCTTTCTTT. The V gene is TRBV9, the J gene TRBJ1-1; the D gene is possibly TRBD1 (5 bases). V gave up 2 bases and J gave up 11 bases, with 13 bases separating them. Per germline, CDR1 SGDLS and CDR2 YYNGEE. The CDR3 runs to 12 residues.

Ten or more counts support this clonotype. The J gene is TRBJ1-2, the V gene TRBV12-3 or TRBV12-4; TRBD1 matches at 7 bases. Trimming cost V 8 bases and J 5 bases; bases outside gene matches: 2. CDR3 size: 11 residues. The CDR3 here is CASGDSYGYTF. In DNA, the CDR3 is TGTGCCAGCGGGGACAGTTATGGCTACACCTTC.

In this sample, this clonotype turned up a few times. This chain uses TRBV6-5 with TRBJ2-7; 8 bases line up with TRBD1. V was clipped by 2 bases and J by 0 bases; unmatched bases: 12. Germline-derived CDR1 and CDR2 are MNHEY and SVGAGI. The CDR3 has 18 amino acids. CDR3: CASSYGPQGAQSSYEQYF. CDR3 nucleotides: TGTGCCAGCAGTTACGGACCCCAGGGGGCGCAGAGCTCCTACGAGCAGTACTTC.

This clonotype came up a few times. The rearrangement links TRBV7-9 to TRBJ2-2; D gene ambiguous. This CDR3 is 13 amino acids long. The germline V gene has CDR1 SEHNR and CDR2 FQNEAQ (reference sequence). Trimming shortened V by 5 bases and J by 7 bases, and 11 bases separated the two germline ends. Here the CDR3 DNA reads TGTGCCAGCAGCATCCCCGATGGCGGGGAGCTGTTTTTT. This encodes CASSIPDGGELFF.

The V call is TRBV5-1, the J call TRBJ1-6, with D unclear. The CDR3 contains 14 residues. The germline gives CDR1 SGHRS, CDR2 YFSETQ. Trimming left V 0 bases short and J 4 bases short, with 5 bases between. The CDR3 is CASSLDDYNSPLHF. The CDR3 DNA sequence: TGCGCCAGCAGCTTGGACGATTATAATTCACCCCTCCACTTT.

This chain uses TRBV4-2 with TRBJ2-3; D is undetermined. Germline V gene data show CDR1 as LGHNA and CDR2 as YNFKEQ. V lost 0 bases and J 4 bases, leaving 11 bases between the germline ends. The CDR3 has 15 residues. CDR3 nucleotides: TGTGCCAGCAGCCAAGATCGAGGCACCCCAGATACGCAGTATTTT. This translates into CASSQDRGTPDTQYF.

The genes are TRBV7-9 and TRBJ1-5, with unresolved D. Germline V lookup: CDR1 SEHNR, CDR2 FQNEAQ (reference sequence). Trimming cost V 7 bases and J 3 bases, with 13 bases left between them. The CDR3 contains 14 residues. The CDR3 coding sequence is TGTGCCAGCAACACTGGAGGTCCCAATCAGCCCCAGCATTTT. Protein sequence: CASNTGGPNQPQHF.

This chain joins TRBV19 and TRBJ2-1; TRBD1 or TRBD2 may be the D gene (5 bases each). CDR1 LNHDA and CDR2 SQIVND come from the germline V gene (reference sequence). This CDR3 contains 16 residues. V lost 0 bases and J lost 10, with 19 bases in between. The CDR3 protein is CASSIDRWGTEEEQFF. CDR3 coding DNA: TGTGCCAGTAGTATAGATCGTTGGGGGACCGAGGAAGAGCAGTTCTTC. Full variable domain (rest looked up from reference TRBV19 and TRBJ2-1): DGGITQSPKYLFRKEGQNVTLSCEQNLNHDAMYWYRQDPGQGLRLIYYSQIVNDFQKGDIAEGYSVSREKKESFPLTVTSAQKNPTAFYLCASSIDRWGTEEEQFFGPGTRLTVL.

This clonotype was detected a few times. The chain has TRBV4-2 and TRBJ2-1, with 7 bases identical to TRBD1. This CDR3 has 16 amino acids. Germline loops: CDR1 LGHNA, CDR2 YNFKEQ. V trimming: 0 bases; J trimming: 8 bases; junction bases outside the gene matches: 10. CDR3 region: CASSQDITRGGHEQFF. CDR3 bases: TGTGCCAGCAGCCAAGATATTACTAGAGGGGGCCATGAGCAGTTCTTC.

This clonotype was detected only once. The rearrangement uses TRBV7-3 and TRBJ2-2, with a weak D call TRBD2 (5 bases). V was cut by 5 bases and J by 7 bases, with 11 bases left in between. Germline CDR1 SGHTA, CDR2 FQGTGA. CDR3 length: 13 residues. As DNA, the CDR3 is TGTGCCAGCAGCCTAGCCACTAACGGGGAGCTGTTTTTT. It yields the protein CASSLATNGELFF.

The V and J genes are TRBV9 and TRBJ1-1, with D hard to call. V lost 4 bases and J lost 7, with 14 bases in between. The CDR3 extends over 13 amino acids. Germline loops: CDR1 SGDLS, CDR2 YYNGEE. CDR3: CASSRVPYLEAFF. CDR3 sequence (DNA): TGTGCCAGCAGCCGAGTGCCCTACCTTGAAGCTTTCTTT.

The gene calls are TRBV20-1 and TRBJ2-1; tentatively, D is TRBD1 (8 bases). In germline, CDR1 is DFQATT, CDR2 SNEGSKA (reference sequence). This CDR3 contains 18 residues. Deletions cut 1 base from V and 10 bases from J, with 29 bases between. CDR3 nucleotide sequence: TGCAGTGCTAGAGTCCTGGAGAGCGGGACAGGAGCTAGGTTGGAGCAGTTCTTC. This encodes CSARVLESGTGARLEQFF.

The V call is TRBV7-2, the J call TRBJ2-3; D call uncertain. Trimming removed 1 base from V and 5 bases from J, with 13 bases in between. From germline, CDR1 is SGHTA and CDR2 FQGNSA. The CDR3 spans 15 residues. The CDR3 coding sequence is TGTGCCAGCAGCTTAGGCTATTTAGGCATAGATACGCAGTATTTT. This codes for CASSLGYLGIDTQYF.

The table lists this clonotype with many counts. The chain has TRBV5-1 and TRBJ2-7; TRBD1 aligns across 7 bases. V lost 2 bases, J lost 4 bases, and 3 bases stayed unmatched. The CDR3 consists of 13 residues. Germline-derived CDR1 and CDR2 are SGHRS and YFSETQ. CDR3 DNA sequence: TGCGCCAGCAGCTTCCGGGACAGTTACGAGCAGTACTTC. It yields the protein CASSFRDSYEQYF.

This chain joins TRBV7-6 and TRBJ2-7; D gene unclear. CDR3 length: 12 amino acids. The germline V and J ends were trimmed by 4 bases and 3 bases, with 7 bases remaining between them. CDR1 and CDR2 (germline): SGHVS, FNYEAQ. CDR3 protein: CASSSSHYEQYF. DNA for the CDR3: TGTGCCAGCAGCTCCTCCCACTACGAGCAGTACTTC. The full variable domain, rest sourced from reference TRBV7-6 and TRBJ2-7, is GAGVSQSPRYKVTKRGQDVALRCDPISGHVSLYWYRQALGQGPEFLTYFNYEAQQDKSGLPNDRFSAERPEGSISTLTIQRTEQRDSAMYRCASSSSHYEQYFGPGTRLTVT.

The chain has TRBV7-6 and TRBJ2-3, with TRBD2 matching 10 bases. V dropped 0 bases and J dropped 2; count of bases not matched to a gene: 11. Per germline, CDR1 SGHVS and CDR2 FNYEAQ. The CDR3 totals 19 residues. In DNA form, the CDR3 reads TGTGCCAGCAGCTTAGCGGTTTTGGTAGCGGGGGGTCCCACAGATACGCAGTATTTT. Translation gives CASSLAVLVAGGPTDTQYF. The whole variable domain, remainder taken from reference TRBV7-6 and TRBJ2-3, is GAGVSQSPRYKVTKRGQDVALRCDPISGHVSLYWYRQALGQGPEFLTYFNYEAQQDKSGLPNDRFSAERPEGSISTLTIQRTEQRDSAMYRCASSLAVLVAGGPTDTQYFGPGTRLTVL.

Comments on this clonotype: Being one base from a much bigger clone, this may be a read error. The chain carries TRBV5-1 and TRBJ2-2, with a tentative D call TRBD2 (5 bases). This CDR3 has 15 residues. CDR1 and CDR2 from the germline V gene are SGHRS and YFSETQ. The CDR3 here is CASSRTADHTGEPFF. CDR3 sequence (DNA): TGCGCCAGCAGCCGGACGGCAGACCACACCGGGGAGCCGTTTTTT.

V usage is TRBV2 and J usage is TRBJ2-3; D is unclear. V lost 2 bases, J lost 0 bases, and 9 bases lay in between. Germline loops: CDR1 SNHLY, CDR2 FYNNEI. This CDR3 spans 15 amino acids. Here the CDR3 DNA reads TGTGCCAGCAGTGAAATTAGCTATAGCACAGATACGCAGTATTTT. This sequence encodes CASSEISYSTDTQYF.